This entry lists 30 T cell receptor beta chains sequenced from one sample in a study of beta chain features in type 1 diabetes. Whole-study results and caveats: Moderate but significant shortening of TCRB CDR3s was recorded in all four CD4+ subsets from Type 1 diabetes patients.

For these TCRs, the target antigens are not known. Expressed TCRB transcripts were sequenced because the isolated RNA had all been reverse transcribed beforehand. Some clones are missing from TCRdb's copy, which holds only in-frame ones; the method was immunoSEQ multiplex PCR. The data show almost 350,000 clones, roughly 8.8% seen once. Sequencing used central memory CD4+ T cells from blood. The receptors originated from a man aged 25-45 years with type 1 diabetes.

The table lists this clone with a few counts. The chain employs TRBV5-1 and TRBJ2-7; D not resolved. The germline V and J ends were trimmed by 4 bases and 0 bases, with 11 bases remaining between them. The CDR3 totals 14 residues. Germline V lookup: CDR1 SGHRS, CDR2 YFSETQ. The CDR3 DNA follows: TGCGCCAGCAGCGTTGGGCCAGACTCCTACGAGCAGTACTTC. Protein: CASSVGPDSYEQYF.

The CDR3 DNA reads TGTGCCACCAGCAGAGATCTCGGGACACACTACGAGCAGTACTTC. Protein: CATSRDLGTHYEQYF. The V and J genes are TRBV15 and TRBJ2-7, with D perhaps TRBD1 (6 bases). Trimming shortened V by 0 bases and J by 3 bases, and 12 bases separated the two germline ends. The CDR3 loop spans 15 amino acids. Germline CDR1 and CDR2: LNHNV and YYDKDF (reference sequence).

The chain joins TRBV28 to TRBJ2-5; 7 bases map to TRBD1. After removal of 3 bases from V and 5 bases from J, the junction contained 6 bases not matched to a gene. Germline V CDR1 and CDR2: MDHEN, SYDVKM. There are 14 residues in the CDR3. CDR3 bases: TGTGCCAGCAGTTTGGAGACAGGGATGGAGACCCAGTACTTC. Amino acid sequence: CASSLETGMETQYF.

For the CDR3, the DNA is TGTGCCAGCAGTGACGGGGGAGTCTACGAGCAGTACTTC. Translated, it gives CASSDGGVYEQYF. V and J are TRBV25-1 and TRBJ2-7, with TRBD2 as a possible D gene (6 bases). CDR3 length: 13 residues. Germline CDR1 is MGHDK and CDR2 is SYGVNS. V lost 3 bases, J lost 3 bases, and 9 bases lay in between.

This chain uses TRBV15 with TRBJ1-2; D is ambiguous. The germline V and J ends were trimmed by 3 bases and 6 bases, with 11 bases remaining between them. Germline CDR1 LNHNV, CDR2 YYDKDF (reference sequence). This CDR3 is built from 13 residues. The CDR3 reads CATSSVDAHGYTF. In nucleotides, the CDR3 is TGTGCCACCAGCAGTGTGGACGCGCATGGCTACACCTTC.

The chain employs TRBV4-1 and TRBJ2-1; 7 nucleotides align to TRBD2. CDR3 length: 15 residues. The V gene's germline CDR1 is MGHRA and CDR2 YSYEKL. With V trimmed by 1 base and J by 7 bases, 7 bases remained unmatched. The CDR3 DNA is TGCGCCAGCAGCCAAGCTTTGGGAGCGGGAAATGAGCAGTTCTTC. This gives the protein CASSQALGAGNEQFF.

The chain employs TRBV2 and TRBJ1-3, with a tentative D call TRBD1 (5 bases). The germline gives CDR1 SNHLY, CDR2 FYNNEI. V was clipped by 6 bases and J by 0 bases, with 12 bases between them. This CDR3 region has 15 residues. CDR3 amino acids: CASSGDFSSGNTIYF. CDR3 in DNA: TGTGCCAGCAGCGGGGACTTTAGCTCTGGAAACACCATATATTTT.

This clone was counted at least ten times. The chain carries TRBV2 and TRBJ2-7, with D possibly being TRBD1 (5 bases). The germline CDR1 and CDR2 sequences are SNHLY and FYNNEI. V gave up 6 bases and J gave up 4 bases, with 16 bases separating them. This CDR3 comprises 14 residues. CDR3 DNA sequence: TGTGCCAGCAGCCCAGGGCTAAATTCTTACGAGCAGTACTTC. As protein: CASSPGLNSYEQYF.

This clone rates as medium-sized (0.01 to 0.1%). The J gene is TRBJ2-3, the V gene TRBV21-1. TRBV21-1 is a documented pseudogene. The CDR3 is made up of 11 amino acids. The CDR3 loop reads CARSRTDTQYF. The CDR3 DNA reads as TGTGCCAGGAGCCGCACAGATACGCAGTATTTT.

The chain has TRBV6-5 and TRBJ2-7; D call uncertain. The germline V gene encodes CDR1 MNHEY and CDR2 SVGAGI. Trimming removed 4 bases from V and 4 bases from J, with 5 bases in between. The CDR3 covers 11 residues. In DNA form, the CDR3 reads TGTGCCAGCAGTTTTGGTTACGAGCAGTACTTC. Translated, it gives CASSFGYEQYF.

This clone was counted only a few times. The chain uses TRBV30 and TRBJ2-7; no firm D call. Per the germline V gene, CDR1 is GTSNPN and CDR2 is SVGIG (reference sequence). Trimming cost V 5 bases and J 3 bases, with 11 bases left between them. The CDR3 length is 12 residues. The CDR3 DNA reads TGTGCCTGGGGCCCGAGAGACTACGAGCAGTACTTC. It translates to CAWGPRDYEQYF.

This clone was found a few times. The rearrangement joins TRBV7-2 to TRBJ1-5; maybe TRBD1 (5 bases). Trimming pared 1 base from V and 4 bases from J, leaving 11 bases between. Per germline, CDR1 SGHTA and CDR2 FQGNSA. The CDR3 loop spans 15 amino acids. The CDR3 sequence is CASSLGGGWNQPQHF. The CDR3 region has the DNA TGTGCCAGCAGCTTAGGTGGGGGTTGGAATCAGCCCCAGCATTTT.

The chain carries TRBV28 and TRBJ2-7; 8 bases are shared with TRBD2. Trimming took 5 bases from V and 2 from J; bases not matched to a gene: 5. Germline CDR1 and CDR2: MDHEN and SYDVKM. This CDR3 comprises 14 residues. The CDR3 loop reads CASSLSGVTYEQYF. For the CDR3, the DNA is TGTGCCAGCAGTCTTAGCGGGGTGACCTACGAGCAGTACTTC. Filled out from reference TRBV28 and TRBJ2-7, the complete variable domain reads DVKVTQSSRYLVKRTGEKVFLECVQDMDHENMFWYRQDPGLGLRLIYFSYDVKMKEKGDIPEGYSVSREKKERFSLILESASTNQTSMYLCASSLSGVTYEQYFGPGTRLTVT.

The gene calls are TRBV5-1 and TRBJ1-2, with 7 bases matching TRBD1. The germline gives CDR1 SGHRS, CDR2 YFSETQ. The CDR3 sequence is 15 residues long. V lost 4 bases to trimming and J lost 2 bases; unmatched junction nucleotides: 8. The DNA for the CDR3 is TGCGCCAGCAGCCCACAGGGGCCCGAAAACTATGGCTACACCTTC. Translation: CASSPQGPENYGYTF.

This clone was observed a handful of times. The gene calls are TRBV28 and TRBJ1-2, with 7 bases fitting TRBD1. The CDR3 is made up of 13 amino acids. Germline V gene lookup returns CDR1 MDHEN and CDR2 SYDVKM. V gave up 5 bases and J gave up 3 bases; unmatched junction bases: 3. The CDR3 spells CASSAGQYYGYTF. CDR3 sequence (DNA): TGTGCCAGCAGTGCGGGACAGTACTATGGCTACACCTTC.

This clone has more than one count but fewer than ten. J is TRBJ2-1 and V is TRBV19, with D uncertain. With 4 bases removed from V and 7 bases from J, the gap between germline ends came to 8 bases. Germline V lookup: CDR1 LNHDA, CDR2 SQIVND (reference sequence). CDR3 length: 12 residues. CDR3 sequence: CASSSTGNEQFF. The CDR3 DNA is TGTGCCAGTAGTAGTACTGGAAATGAGCAGTTCTTC.

The V call is TRBV5-6, the J call TRBJ1-1; no definite D call. Trimming removed 6 bases at V and 11 bases at J, with 14 bases between. This CDR3 spans 11 amino acids. Germline CDR1 reads SGHDT; CDR2 reads YYEEEE. CDR3 DNA: TGTGCCAGCATGAGGGCCAACCGGGCTTTCTTT. Amino acids: CASMRANRAFF.

The rearrangement uses TRBV27 and TRBJ2-3, with a possible D match to TRBD2 (6 bases). Looked up from germline, CDR1 is MNHEY and CDR2 is SMNVEV (reference sequence). The CDR3 is made up of 15 amino acids. Trimming left V 4 bases short and J 0 bases short, with 11 bases between. CDR3 sequence (DNA): TGTGCCAGCAGTTCGGCGGGGATTAGCACAGATACGCAGTATTTT. Translation: CASSSAGISTDTQYF.

The V gene is TRBV7-9, the J gene TRBJ2-3; TRBD1 aligns across 9 bases. Trimming took 6 bases from V and 8 from J; bases not matched to a gene: 9. Looked up from germline, CDR1 is SEHNR and CDR2 is FQNEAQ (reference sequence). The CDR3 covers 14 residues. Here the CDR3 reads CASRTEQGARTQYF. Here the CDR3 DNA reads TGTGCCAGCAGGACCGAACAGGGGGCTCGTACGCAGTATTTT. Full variable domain (outside the CDR3, taken from reference TRBV7-9 and TRBJ2-3): DTGVSQNPRHKITKRGQNVTFRCDPISEHNRLYWYRQTLGQGPEFLTYFQNEAQLEKSRLLSDRFSAERPKGSFSTLEIQRTEQGDSAMYLCASRTEQGARTQYFGPGTRLTVL.

Of note for this clone: The sample contains more than one DNA sequence encoding this CDR3. V is TRBV2 and J is TRBJ2-5; the D is unclear. Germline CDR1 is SNHLY and CDR2 is FYNNEI. The CDR3 runs 11 residues. V was pared by 4 bases and J by 5 bases, with 5 bases between. In DNA form, the CDR3 reads TGTGCCAGCAGTGTTAGGGAGACCCAGTACTTC. Protein product: CASSVRETQYF.

This clone was counted between two and nine times. The chain's CDR3 is CASSRVLAPTATQYF. DNA of the CDR3: TGTGCCAGCAGTAGGGTGCTAGCCCCCACCGCGACGCAGTATTTT. The chain employs TRBV2 and TRBJ2-3, with D possibly matching TRBD2 (5 bases). Germline V lookup: CDR1 SNHLY, CDR2 FYNNEI. The CDR3 extends over 15 amino acids. Trimming stripped 5 bases from V and 9 bases from J, with 21 bases between.

The rearrangement joins TRBV25-1 to TRBJ2-5; D call uncertain. Germline values: CDR1 MGHDK, CDR2 SYGVNS. CDR3 length equals 13 residues. V was trimmed by 5 bases and J by 2 bases, leaving 9 bases between them. CDR3 nucleotide sequence: TGTGCCAGCAGTTATGGCAGTCAAGAGACCCAGTACTTC. Translation gives CASSYGSQETQYF.

This clone was counted only a few times. The chain links TRBV7-2 to TRBJ2-7; TRBD1 might be the D (5 bases). The V gene lost 7 bases and the J gene lost 0 bases, with 10 bases spanning the gap. This CDR3 has 13 residues. The germline CDR1 and CDR2 sequences are SGHTA and FQGNSA. DNA of the CDR3: TGTGCCAGCAAGGGGTACACCTCCTACGAGCAGTACTTC. This gives the protein CASKGYTSYEQYF.

The rearrangement links TRBV6-6 to TRBJ1-4; D remains unclear. The germline V and J ends were trimmed by 5 bases and 8 bases, with 6 bases remaining between them. The CDR3 has 11 residues. Germline CDR1 and CDR2: MNHNY and SVGAGI (reference sequence). The CDR3 protein is CASSDKEKLFF. In DNA form, the CDR3 reads TGTGCCAGCAGTGATAAAGAAAAACTGTTTTTT.

On this clone itself: Distinct nucleotide sequences in the sample also encode this CDR3. The chain is built from TRBV7-2 and TRBJ1-2; 9 nucleotides line up with TRBD1. This CDR3 is built from 13 residues. J gave up 8 bases and V 5 bases, and 6 bases lay outside the gene matches. Germline assignment: CDR1 SGHTA and CDR2 FQGNSA. The CDR3 DNA reads TGTGCCAGCAGCCCGAGGGACAGGGACGGCTACACCTTC. Its translation: CASSPRDRDGYTF.

This clone was seen ten or more times. The chain couples TRBV12-5 to TRBJ1-6; 7 bases fit TRBD1. From germline, CDR1 is LGHNT and CDR2 FRNRAP. Trimming at V came to 1 base and at J to 5 bases, leaving 5 bases not matched to a gene. The CDR3 runs 16 residues. CDR3: CASGLAGTADNSPLHF. DNA of the CDR3: TGTGCTAGTGGTTTGGCCGGGACAGCGGATAATTCACCCCTCCACTTT.

The CDR3: CASSLAHTEAFF. The DNA of the CDR3 is TGTGCCAGCAGCTTAGCCCACACTGAAGCTTTCTTT. The V gene is TRBV7-2, the J gene TRBJ1-1; no definite D call. CDR1 and CDR2 (germline): SGHTA, FQGNSA. The V end lost 0 bases, the J end lost 3 bases, and 2 bases lay between the germline ends. The CDR3 extends over 12 amino acids.

This clone was detected only a few times. V is TRBV5-1 and J is TRBJ2-6, with D possibly TRBD1 on 6 matching bases. Germline V gene sequence: CDR1 SGHRS, CDR2 YFSETQ. V lost 1 base and J 6 bases, leaving 11 bases between the germline ends. This CDR3 has 15 residues. CDR3 sequence (DNA): TGCGCCAGCAGCTTGCAGGGGAACGAGGCCAACGTCCTGACTTTC. Translated, it gives CASSLQGNEANVLTF.

This clone was picked up a small number of times. The rearrangement uses TRBV15 and TRBJ2-4; tentatively, D is TRBD1 or TRBD2 (5 bases each). Germline lookup yields CDR1 LNHNV and CDR2 YYDKDF (reference sequence). Trimming removed 0 bases from V and 8 bases from J, with 20 bases in between. CDR3 size: 17 residues. The CDR3 loop is CATSRDRGSSGIDIQYF. As DNA, the CDR3 is TGTGCCACCAGCAGAGATCGGGGCAGCTCGGGTATAGACATTCAGTACTTC.

This clone was counted a few times. V and J are TRBV5-6 and TRBJ2-1; 10 bases are shared with TRBD1. V lost 4 bases to trimming and J lost 4 bases; unmatched junction nucleotides: 17. The CDR3 covers 19 residues. Germline V CDR1 and CDR2: SGHDT, YYEEEE. For the CDR3, the DNA is TGTGCCAGCAGCCCCCACGGACAGGGGGTCCTAGCCCGATACAATGAGCAGTTCTTC. It translates to CASSPHGQGVLARYNEQFF.